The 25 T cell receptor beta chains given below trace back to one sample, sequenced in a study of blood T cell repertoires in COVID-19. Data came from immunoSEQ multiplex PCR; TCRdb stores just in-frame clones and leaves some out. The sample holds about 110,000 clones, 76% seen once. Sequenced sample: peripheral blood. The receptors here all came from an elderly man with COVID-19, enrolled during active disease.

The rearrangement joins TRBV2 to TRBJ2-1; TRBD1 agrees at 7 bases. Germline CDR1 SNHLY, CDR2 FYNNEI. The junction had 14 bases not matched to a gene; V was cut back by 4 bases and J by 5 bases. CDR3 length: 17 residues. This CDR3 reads CASSVGDSLKGDNEQFF. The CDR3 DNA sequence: TGTGCCAGCAGTGTCGGGGACAGTCTAAAGGGGGACAATGAGCAGTTCTTC.

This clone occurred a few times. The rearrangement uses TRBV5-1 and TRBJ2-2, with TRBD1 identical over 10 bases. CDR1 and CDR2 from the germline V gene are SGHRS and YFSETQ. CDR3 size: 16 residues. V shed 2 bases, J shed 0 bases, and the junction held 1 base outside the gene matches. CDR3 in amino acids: CASSLGQGANTGELFF. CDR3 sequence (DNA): TGCGCCAGCAGCTTAGGACAGGGGGCGAACACCGGGGAGCTGTTTTTT.

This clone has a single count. DNA of the CDR3: TGTGCCAGCAGTTTATTTCGGGGGGCAGGGAGGAACATTCAGTACTTC. Translated, it gives CASSLFRGAGRNIQYF. The chain has TRBV27 and TRBJ2-4, with a tentative D call TRBD2 (7 bases). This CDR3 spans 16 amino acids. Germline lookup yields CDR1 MNHEY and CDR2 SMNVEV (reference sequence). The ends were cut back, 1 base at V and 7 bases at J, with 17 bases in the middle.

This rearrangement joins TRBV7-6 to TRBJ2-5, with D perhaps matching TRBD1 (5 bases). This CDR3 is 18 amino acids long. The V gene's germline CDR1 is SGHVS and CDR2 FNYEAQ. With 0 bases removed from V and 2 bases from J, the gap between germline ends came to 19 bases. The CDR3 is CASSLAFRGALGQETQYF. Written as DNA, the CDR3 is TGTGCCAGCAGCTTAGCCTTTCGTGGGGCTCTGGGGCAAGAGACCCAGTACTTC.

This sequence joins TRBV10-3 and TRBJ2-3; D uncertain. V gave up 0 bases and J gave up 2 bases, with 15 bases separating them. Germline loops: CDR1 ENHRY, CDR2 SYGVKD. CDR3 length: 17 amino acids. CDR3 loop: CAISESRTLMATDTQYF. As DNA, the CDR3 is TGTGCCATCAGTGAGTCCCGAACCCTTATGGCCACAGATACGCAGTATTTT.

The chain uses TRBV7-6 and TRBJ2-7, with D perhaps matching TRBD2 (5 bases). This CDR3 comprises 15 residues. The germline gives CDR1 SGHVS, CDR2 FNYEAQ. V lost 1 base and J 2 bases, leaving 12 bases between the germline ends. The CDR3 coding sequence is TGTGCCAGCAGCTTAGGTAGCGTCCTTACCTACGAGCAGTACTTC. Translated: CASSLGSVLTYEQYF.

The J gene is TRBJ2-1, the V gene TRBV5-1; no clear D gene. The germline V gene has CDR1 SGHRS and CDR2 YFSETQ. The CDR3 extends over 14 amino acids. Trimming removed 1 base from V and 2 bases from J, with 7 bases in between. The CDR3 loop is CASSLIPAYNEQFF. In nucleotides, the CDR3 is TGCGCCAGCAGCTTGATCCCCGCCTACAATGAGCAGTTCTTC.

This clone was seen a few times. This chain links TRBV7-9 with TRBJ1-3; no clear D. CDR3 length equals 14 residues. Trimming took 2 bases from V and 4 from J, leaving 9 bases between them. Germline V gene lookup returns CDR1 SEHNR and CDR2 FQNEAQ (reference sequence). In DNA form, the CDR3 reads TGTGCCAGCAGCTTAAGGCGACTCGGAAACACCATATATTTT. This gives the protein CASSLRRLGNTIYF. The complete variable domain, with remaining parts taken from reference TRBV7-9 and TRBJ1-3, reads DTGVSQNPRHKITKRGQNVTFRCDPISEHNRLYWYRQTLGQGPEFLTYFQNEAQLEKSRLLSDRFSAERPKGSFSTLEIQRTEQGDSAMYLCASSLRRLGNTIYFGEGSWLTVV.

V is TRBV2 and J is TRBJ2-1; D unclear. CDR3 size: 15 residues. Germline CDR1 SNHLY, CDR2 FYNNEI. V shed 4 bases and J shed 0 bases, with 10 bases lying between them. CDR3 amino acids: CASSGGPTSYNEQFF. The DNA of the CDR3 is TGTGCCAGCAGTGGTGGGCCGACCTCCTACAATGAGCAGTTCTTC.

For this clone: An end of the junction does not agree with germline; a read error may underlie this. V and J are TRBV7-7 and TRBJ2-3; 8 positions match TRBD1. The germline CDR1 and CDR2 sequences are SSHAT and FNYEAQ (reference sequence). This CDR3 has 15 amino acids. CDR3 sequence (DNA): TGTGCTAGCAGCCTTGGACAGGGACGAACAGATACGCAGTATTTT. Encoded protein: CASSLGQGRTDTQYF.

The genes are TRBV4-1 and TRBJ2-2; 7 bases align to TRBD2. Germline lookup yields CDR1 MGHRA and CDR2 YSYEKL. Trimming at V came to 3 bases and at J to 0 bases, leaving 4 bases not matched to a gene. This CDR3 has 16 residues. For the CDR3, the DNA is TGCGCCAGCAGCCACCCGGGAGGAACGAACACCGGGGAGCTGTTTTTT. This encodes CASSHPGGTNTGELFF.

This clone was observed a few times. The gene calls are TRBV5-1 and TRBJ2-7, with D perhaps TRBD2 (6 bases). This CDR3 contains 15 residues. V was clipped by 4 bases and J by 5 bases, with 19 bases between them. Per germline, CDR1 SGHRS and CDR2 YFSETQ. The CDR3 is CASSTGRGVAHEQYF. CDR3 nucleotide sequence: TGCGCCAGCAGCACGGGACGCGGGGTAGCCCACGAGCAGTACTTC.

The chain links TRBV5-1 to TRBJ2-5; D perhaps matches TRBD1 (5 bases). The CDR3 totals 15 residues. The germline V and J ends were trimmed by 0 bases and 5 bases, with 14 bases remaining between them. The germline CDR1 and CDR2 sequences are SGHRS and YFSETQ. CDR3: CASSLGGLDSETQYF. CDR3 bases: TGCGCCAGCAGCTTGGGGGGCCTCGACTCTGAGACCCAGTACTTC. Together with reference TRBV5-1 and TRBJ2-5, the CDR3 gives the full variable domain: KAGVTQTPRYLIKTRGQQVTLSCSPISGHRSVSWYQQTPGQGLQFLFEYFSETQRNKGNFPGRFSGRQFSNSRSEMNVSTLELGDSALYLCASSLGGLDSETQYFGPGTRLLVL.

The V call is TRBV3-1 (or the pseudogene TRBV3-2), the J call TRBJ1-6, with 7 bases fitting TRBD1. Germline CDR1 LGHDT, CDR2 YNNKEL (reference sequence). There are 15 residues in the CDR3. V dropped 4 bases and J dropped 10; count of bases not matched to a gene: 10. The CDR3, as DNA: TGTGCCAGCAGCCCGGGAGGGGGCGGCAAATCACCCCTCCACTTT. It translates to CASSPGGGGKSPLHF.

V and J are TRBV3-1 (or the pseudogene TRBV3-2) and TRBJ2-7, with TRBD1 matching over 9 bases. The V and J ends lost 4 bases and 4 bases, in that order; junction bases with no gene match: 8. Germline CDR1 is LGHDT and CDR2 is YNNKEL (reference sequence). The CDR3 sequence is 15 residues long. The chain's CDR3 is CASSPGQGGYYEQYF. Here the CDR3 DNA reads TGTGCCAGCAGCCCGGGACAGGGCGGTTATTACGAGCAGTACTTC.

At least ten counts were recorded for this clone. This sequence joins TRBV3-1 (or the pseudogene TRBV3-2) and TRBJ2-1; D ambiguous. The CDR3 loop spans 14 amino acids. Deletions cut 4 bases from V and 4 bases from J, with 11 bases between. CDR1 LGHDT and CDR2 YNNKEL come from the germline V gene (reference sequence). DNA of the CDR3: TGTGCCAGCAGCCTAGCCATGTCATACAATGAGCAGTTCTTC. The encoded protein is CASSLAMSYNEQFF.

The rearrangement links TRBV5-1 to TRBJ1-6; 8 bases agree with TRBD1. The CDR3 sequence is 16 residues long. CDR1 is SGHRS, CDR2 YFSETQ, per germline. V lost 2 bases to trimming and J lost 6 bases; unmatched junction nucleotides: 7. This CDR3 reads CASSFFGTGSNSPLHF. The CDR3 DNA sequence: TGCGCCAGCAGCTTCTTCGGGACAGGCTCTAATTCACCCCTCCACTTT.

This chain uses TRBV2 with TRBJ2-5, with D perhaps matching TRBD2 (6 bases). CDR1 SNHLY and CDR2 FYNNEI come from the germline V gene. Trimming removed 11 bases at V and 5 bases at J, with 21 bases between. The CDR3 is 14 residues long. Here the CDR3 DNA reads TGTGCCGGCATGCGGGGTAGGGTGGTGGAGACCCAGTACTTC. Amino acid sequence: CAGMRGRVVETQYF. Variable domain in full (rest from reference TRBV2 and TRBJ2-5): EPEVTQTPSHQVTQMGQEVILRCVPISNHLYFYWYRQILGQKVEFLVSFYNNEISEKSEIFDDQFSVERPDGSNFTLKIRSTKLEDSAMYFCAGMRGRVVETQYFGPGTRLLVL.

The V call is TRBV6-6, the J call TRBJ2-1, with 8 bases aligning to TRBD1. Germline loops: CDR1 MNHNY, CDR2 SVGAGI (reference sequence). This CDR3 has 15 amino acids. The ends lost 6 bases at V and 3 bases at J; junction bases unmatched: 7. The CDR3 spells CASRPRTGHYNEQFF. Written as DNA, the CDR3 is TGTGCCAGCAGACCTCGGACAGGGCACTACAATGAGCAGTTCTTC.

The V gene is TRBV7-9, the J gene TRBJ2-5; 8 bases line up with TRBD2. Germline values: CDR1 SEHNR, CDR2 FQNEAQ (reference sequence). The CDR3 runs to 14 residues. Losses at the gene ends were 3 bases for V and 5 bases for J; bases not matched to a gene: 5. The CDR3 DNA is TGTGCCAGCAGCTTGCGGGCTAGCGGGGAGACCCAGTACTTC. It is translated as CASSLRASGETQYF. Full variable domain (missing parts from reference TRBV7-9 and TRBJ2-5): DTGVSQNPRHKITKRGQNVTFRCDPISEHNRLYWYRQTLGQGPEFLTYFQNEAQLEKSRLLSDRFSAERPKGSFSTLEIQRTEQGDSAMYLCASSLRASGETQYFGPGTRLLVL.

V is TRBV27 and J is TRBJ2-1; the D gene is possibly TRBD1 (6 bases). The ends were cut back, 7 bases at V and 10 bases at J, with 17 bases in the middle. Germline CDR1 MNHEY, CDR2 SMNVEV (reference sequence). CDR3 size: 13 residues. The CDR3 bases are TGTGCCAGCACGGATATACAGGGTTTCGAGCAGTTCTTC. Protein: CASTDIQGFEQFF.

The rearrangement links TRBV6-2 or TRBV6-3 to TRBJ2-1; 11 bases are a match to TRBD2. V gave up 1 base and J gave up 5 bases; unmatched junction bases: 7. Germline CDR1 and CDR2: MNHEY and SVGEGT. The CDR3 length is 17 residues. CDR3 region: CASSYWSSGRNDNEQFF. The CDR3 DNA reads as TGTGCCAGCAGTTACTGGTCTAGCGGGAGGAACGACAATGAGCAGTTCTTC.

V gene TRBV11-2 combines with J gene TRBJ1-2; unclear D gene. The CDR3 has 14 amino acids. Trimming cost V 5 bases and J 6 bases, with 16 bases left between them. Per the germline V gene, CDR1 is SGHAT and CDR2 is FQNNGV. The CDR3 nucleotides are TGTGCCAGCAGCCGTGAGGGCCTCGGGAATGGCTACACCTTC. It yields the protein CASSREGLGNGYTF.

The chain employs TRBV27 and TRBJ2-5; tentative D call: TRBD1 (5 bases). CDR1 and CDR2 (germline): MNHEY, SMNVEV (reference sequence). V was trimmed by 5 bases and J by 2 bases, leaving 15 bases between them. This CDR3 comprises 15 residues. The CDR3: CASSPDPAGQETQYF. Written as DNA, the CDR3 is TGTGCCAGCAGTCCCGACCCAGCAGGGCAAGAGACCCAGTACTTC.

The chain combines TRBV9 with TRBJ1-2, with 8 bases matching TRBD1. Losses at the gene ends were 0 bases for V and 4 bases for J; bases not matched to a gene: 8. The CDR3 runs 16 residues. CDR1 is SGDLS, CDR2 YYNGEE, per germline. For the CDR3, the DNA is TGTGCCAGCAGCGTAGAGGACAGGGATTTAGTCTATGGCTACACCTTC. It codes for CASSVEDRDLVYGYTF. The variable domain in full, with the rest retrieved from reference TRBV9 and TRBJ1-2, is DSGVTQTPKHLITATGQRVTLRCSPRSGDLSVYWYQQSLDQGLQFLIQYYNGEERAKGNILERFSAQQFPDLHSELNLSSLELGDSALYFCASSVEDRDLVYGYTFGSGTRLTVV.